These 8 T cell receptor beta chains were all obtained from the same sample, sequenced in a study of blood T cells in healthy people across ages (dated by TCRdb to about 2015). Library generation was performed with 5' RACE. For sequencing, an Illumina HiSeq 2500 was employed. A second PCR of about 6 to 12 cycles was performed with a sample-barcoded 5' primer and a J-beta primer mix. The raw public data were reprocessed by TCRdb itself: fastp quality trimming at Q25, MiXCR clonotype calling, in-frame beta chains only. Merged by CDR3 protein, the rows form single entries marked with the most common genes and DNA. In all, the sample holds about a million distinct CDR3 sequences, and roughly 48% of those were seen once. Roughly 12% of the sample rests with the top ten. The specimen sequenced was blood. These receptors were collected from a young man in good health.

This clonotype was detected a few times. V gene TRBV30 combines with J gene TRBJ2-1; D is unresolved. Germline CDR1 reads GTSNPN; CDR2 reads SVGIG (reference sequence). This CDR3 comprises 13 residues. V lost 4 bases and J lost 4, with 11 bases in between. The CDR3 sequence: CAWKGVPYNEQFF. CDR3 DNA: TGTGCCTGGAAGGGCGTACCGTACAATGAGCAGTTCTTC. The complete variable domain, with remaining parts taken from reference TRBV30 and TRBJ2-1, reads SQTIHQWPATLVQPVGSPLSLECTVEGTSNPNLYWYRQAAGRGLQLLFYSVGIGQISSEVPQNLSASRPQDRQFILSSKKLLLSDSGFYLCAWKGVPYNEQFFGPGTRLTVL.

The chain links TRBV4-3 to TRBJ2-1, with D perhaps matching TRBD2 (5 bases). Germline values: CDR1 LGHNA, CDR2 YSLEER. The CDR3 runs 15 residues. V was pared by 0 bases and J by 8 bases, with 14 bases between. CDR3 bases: TGCGCCAGCAGCCAAGATCTTGTTAGCGAGGATGAGCAGTTCTTC. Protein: CASSQDLVSEDEQFF.

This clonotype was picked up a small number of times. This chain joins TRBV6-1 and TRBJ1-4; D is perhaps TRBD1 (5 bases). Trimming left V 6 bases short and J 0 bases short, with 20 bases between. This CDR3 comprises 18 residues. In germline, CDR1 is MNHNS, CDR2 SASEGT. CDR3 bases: TGTGCCAGCAGCCCACGGACGGGGGTTGGCGCAACTAATGAAAAACTGTTTTTT. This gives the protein CASSPRTGVGATNEKLFF.

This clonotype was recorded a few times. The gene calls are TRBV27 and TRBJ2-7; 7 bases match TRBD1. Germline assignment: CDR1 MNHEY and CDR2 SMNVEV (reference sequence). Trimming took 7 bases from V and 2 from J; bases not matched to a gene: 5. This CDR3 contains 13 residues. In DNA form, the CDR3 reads TGTGCCAGCACCGGACAGGAGGCCTACGAGCAGTACTTC. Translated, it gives CASTGQEAYEQYF.

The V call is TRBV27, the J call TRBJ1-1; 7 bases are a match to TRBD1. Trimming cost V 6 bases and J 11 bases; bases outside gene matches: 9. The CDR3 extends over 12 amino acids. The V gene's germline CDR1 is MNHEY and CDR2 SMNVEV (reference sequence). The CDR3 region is CASSDQGGRAFF. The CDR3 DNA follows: TGTGCCAGCAGCGACCAAGGGGGCAGGGCTTTCTTT.

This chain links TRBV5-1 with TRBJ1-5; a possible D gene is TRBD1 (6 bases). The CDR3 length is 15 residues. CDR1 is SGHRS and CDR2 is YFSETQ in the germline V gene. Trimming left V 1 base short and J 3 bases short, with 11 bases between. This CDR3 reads CASSLSGGNNQPQHF. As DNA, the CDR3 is TGCGCCAGCAGCTTGTCCGGGGGCAACAATCAGCCCCAGCATTTT.

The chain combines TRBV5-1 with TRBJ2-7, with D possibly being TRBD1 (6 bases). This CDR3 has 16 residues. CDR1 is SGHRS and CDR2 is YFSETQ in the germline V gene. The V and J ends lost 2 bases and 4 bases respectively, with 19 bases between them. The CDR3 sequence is CASSFNREIGAYEQYF. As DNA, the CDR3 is TGCGCCAGCAGCTTTAACAGGGAAATAGGGGCTTACGAGCAGTACTTC.

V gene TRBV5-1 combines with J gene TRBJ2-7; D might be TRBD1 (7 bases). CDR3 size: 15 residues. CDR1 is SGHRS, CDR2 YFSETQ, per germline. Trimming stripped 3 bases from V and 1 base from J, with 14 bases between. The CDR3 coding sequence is TGCGCCAGCAGCTGGGACCCAGGGGGGTCCTACGAGCAGTACTTC. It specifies CASSWDPGGSYEQYF.